This T cell receptor (beta chain) is drawn from a study of HIV-infected patients and healthy controls. TCRdb re-derived calls from the 5' RACE reads in MiXCR, one entry per CDR3 protein. The top ten hold under 1.5% of the sample, which has about 64,000 distinct CDR3 sequences, about 19% seen once. CDR1 and CDR2 (germline): ENHRY, SYGVKD. V lost 11 bases to trimming and J lost 3 bases; unmatched junction nucleotides: 3. This CDR3 region has 11 residues. Only a few counts were recorded for this clonotype. V gene TRBV10-3 combines with J gene TRBJ2-7; 8 bases fit TRBD1. Material: CD4+ T cells from blood. This sequence was found in a human donor in good health. CDR3 loop: CAGGQGYEQYF. The CDR3 coding sequence is TGTGCCGGCGGACAGGGCTACGAGCAGTACTTC.